A selection of T cell receptor beta chains follows, all from one sample in a study of immune evolution from preneoplasia to lung adenocarcinoma. TCRdb's table, derived via immunoSEQ multiplex PCR, lists solely in-frame clones and lacks some. The repertoire consists of about 4,100 clones, with 82% occurring once and the leading ten covering about 15%. Source material: FFPE adjacent normal lung tissue. These receptors all come from a donor older than 65 with lung adenocarcinoma. Both conserved end residues are part of each CDR3. The D gene is left open where the match is weak. Clone size, where shown, is once, few, many, or a class for clones that have expanded.

d_call	v_call	j_call	clone_size	cdr3_aa	cdr3_nt
-	TRBV30	TRBJ2-1	-	CAWSPQDKQQFF	TGTGCCTGGAGTCCCCAGGACAAGCAGCAGTTCTTC
TRBD1	TRBV5-1	TRBJ2-1	-	CASSPGTGNLDEQFF	TGCGCCAGCAGCCCTGGGACAGGGAACCTCGATGAGCAGTTCTTC
-	TRBV5-4	TRBJ1-1	-	CASSLVPGKMNTEAFF	TGTGCCAGCAGCTTGGTGCCGGGGAAAATGAACACTGAAGCTTTCTTT
-	TRBV30	TRBJ2-7	-	CAWRPWAKGTYEQYF	TGTGCCTGGAGACCCTGGGCAAAAGGAACCTACGAGCAGTACTTC
-	TRBV6-5	TRBJ1-1	-	CASSYSAGVNTEAFF	TGTGCCAGCAGTTACTCTGCCGGGGTGAACACTGAAGCTTTCTTT
-	TRBV5-1	TRBJ2-2	once	CASTGTGTNTGELFF	TGCGCCAGCACCGGAACAGGGACAAACACCGGGGAGCTGTTTTTT
-	TRBV6-5	TRBJ1-4	-	CASSRSGRTNEKLFF	TGTGCCAGCAGCAGATCCGGGAGAACTAATGAAAAACTGTTTTTT
TRBD1	TRBV28	TRBJ1-1	few	CASRESQGIWEAFF	TGTGCCAGCAGAGAATCACAGGGGATTTGGGAAGCTTTCTTT
TRBD1	TRBV28	TRBJ2-1	-	CASSLGDRGAYNEQFF	TGTGCCAGCAGTTTAGGAGACAGGGGAGCCTACAATGAGCAGTTCTTC
-	TRBV5-6	TRBJ2-7	-	CASRQDSLGSYEQYF	TGTGCCAGCAGACAGGACAGCCTTGGTTCCTACGAGCAGTACTTC
-	TRBV4-3	TRBJ2-1	once	CASSQDLVNEQFF	TGCGCCAGCAGCCAAGATCTCGTGAATGAGCAGTTCTTC
-	TRBV4-1	TRBJ2-5	-	CASSPDIETQYF	TGCGCCAGCAGCCCGGACATAGAGACCCAGTACTTC
-	TRBV6-6	TRBJ1-5	-	CATRGQIRTMEPQHF	TGTGCCACGCGCGGGCAGATCCGAACCATGGAGCCCCAGCATTTT
-	TRBV5-4	TRBJ2-3	-	CASSLTSRTDTQYF	TGTGCCAGCAGCCTAACTAGTCGGACAGATACGCAGTATTTT
TRBD2	TRBV13	TRBJ2-7	large	CASSLSPSGSKEQYF	TGTGCCAGCAGCTTAAGCCCTAGCGGGAGTAAAGAGCAGTACTTC
-	TRBV9	TRBJ2-5	-	CASSVYGSEETQYF	TGTGCCAGCAGCGTATACGGGAGTGAAGAGACCCAGTACTTC
-	TRBV27	TRBJ1-1	-	CASSSLGGAEAFF	TGTGCCAGCAGTTCTCTGGGGGGTGCTGAAGCTTTCTTT
-	TRBV2	TRBJ2-7	-	CASTLNYEQYF	TGTGCCAGCACGCTGAACTACGAGCAGTACTTC
-	TRBV12-5	TRBJ2-1	-	CASGPNGNNEQFF	TGTGCTAGTGGCCCGAATGGGAACAATGAGCAGTTCTTC
-	TRBV30	TRBJ1-1	-	CAWVEGVTEAFF	TGTGCCTGGGTTGAGGGGGTCACTGAAGCTTTCTTT
-	TRBV20-1	TRBJ1-2	-	CSAFDESYTF	TGCAGTGCTTTTGACGAGAGCTACACCTTC
-	TRBV28	TRBJ2-5	-	CASSSGRGETQYF	TGTGCCAGCAGTTCGGGAAGGGGAGAGACCCAGTACTTC
-	TRBV27	TRBJ2-2	-	CASSFPNTGELFF	TGTGCCAGCAGTTTCCCTAACACCGGGGAGCTGTTTTTT
-	TRBV5-1	TRBJ2-7	few	CASSPGQEGIYEQYF	TGCGCCAGCAGCCCCGGACAGGAGGGTATCTACGAGCAGTACTTC
-	TRBV7-2	TRBJ1-2	-	CASSLDGTANYGYTF	TGTGCCAGCAGCTTAGATGGGACGGCTAACTATGGCTACACCTTC
TRBD2	TRBV29-1	TRBJ2-7	-	CSVVGASGRGGSYEQYF	TGCAGCGTTGTCGGGGCTAGCGGGAGGGGAGGCTCCTACGAGCAGTACTTC
-	TRBV29-1	TRBJ2-7	once	CSVVGQGYEQYF	TGCAGCGTTGTGGGGCAGGGCTACGAGCAGTACTTC
-	TRBV4-3	TRBJ2-2	-	CASSQELAQNTGELFF	TGCGCCAGCAGCCAGGAATTAGCACAGAACACCGGGGAGCTGTTTTTT
TRBD1	TRBV30	TRBJ1-4	-	CAWRAVGQGQLFF	TGTGCCTGGAGGGCCGTGGGACAGGGCCAACTGTTTTTT
-	TRBV7-2	TRBJ2-7	-	CASSLGPGAYEQYF	TGTGCCAGCAGCTTGGGACCAGGGGCTTACGAGCAGTACTTC
-	TRBV5-1	TRBJ1-4	-	CASSLVAGVDEKLFF	TGCGCCAGCAGCTTGGTGGCAGGGGTGGATGAAAAACTGTTTTTT
-	TRBV6-5	TRBJ1-5	once	CASSYSPRGGQPQHF	TGTGCCAGCAGTTACTCGCCGAGGGGAGGTCAGCCCCAGCATTTT
-	TRBV6-5	TRBJ2-3	-	CASMDFSTDTQYF	TGTGCCAGCATGGATTTTAGCACAGATACGCAGTATTTT
-	TRBV29-1	TRBJ2-3	-	CSEGTTDTQYF	TGCAGCGAGGGAACCACAGATACGCAGTATTTT
TRBD1	TRBV19	TRBJ2-6	-	CASSIEGQGARGANVLTF	TGTGCCAGTAGTATCGAAGGACAGGGGGCGCGGGGGGCCAACGTCCTGACTTTC
TRBD2	TRBV7-2	TRBJ2-7	-	CASSPRVGGRARSEQYF	TGTGCCAGCAGCCCCCGTGTGGGCGGGAGGGCCCGTTCCGAGCAGTACTTC
-	TRBV4-3	TRBJ1-2	-	CASSQDFDYGYTF	TGCGCCAGCAGCCAAGATTTTGACTATGGCTACACCTTC
-	TRBV14	TRBJ1-2	large	CASSKTRERDGYTF	TGTGCCAGCAGCAAGACGAGGGAGAGGGATGGCTACACCTTC
TRBD1	TRBV7-9	TRBJ1-1	-	CASSPRTGGATEAFF	TGTGCCAGCAGCCCCAGGACAGGGGGCGCGACTGAAGCTTTCTTT
-	TRBV7-9	TRBJ2-5	-	CASSSQSTQYF	TGTGCCAGCAGCTCACAATCAACCCAGTACTTC
-	TRBV4-2	TRBJ2-1	-	CASSQVGGDYNEQFF	TGTGCCAGCAGCCAAGTTGGGGGTGACTACAATGAGCAGTTCTTC
-	TRBV28	TRBJ2-3	-	CASSLRGSTDTQYF	TGTGCCAGCAGTTTACGGGGGAGCACAGATACGCAGTATTTT
-	TRBV15	TRBJ2-7	-	CATSSGQGGYEQYF	TGTGCCACCAGCAGTGGGCAGGGGGGCTACGAGCAGTACTTC